The rows below give T cell receptor beta chains drawn from one sample of a study of identical twins. TCRdb processed the 5' RACE reads anew with MiXCR; each CDR3 protein has one entry. The repertoire has about 890,000 distinct CDR3 sequences, 9% to 15% of them found once; the top ten carry around 1.5%. These same data were also listed under a study on yellow fever vaccine responses in identical twins.

The sequenced sample was PBMCs. The receptor set was obtained from a woman younger than 30 in good health. The CDR3 runs from the conserved cysteine through the conserved F or W. Each record gives: J gene, V gene, CDR3 protein.

TRBJ2-7 | TRBV6-5 | CASSFGAGGPMYEQYF
TRBJ2-4 | TRBV14 | CASSQGTAIAKNIQYF
TRBJ1-4 | TRBV15 | CATSRETGVDEKLFF
TRBJ2-1 | TRBV28 | CAVGGASSYNEQFF
TRBJ2-1 | TRBV10-3 | CAIRGGALAGAIYNEQFF
TRBJ1-5 | TRBV10-3 | CAISESNPQPQHF
TRBJ1-6 | TRBV12-3/TRBV12-4 | CASSPHSSYNSPLHF
TRBJ1-2 | TRBV2 | CASSEADYGYTF
TRBJ1-1 | TRBV7-2 | CASSFPRDRPGDTEAFF
TRBJ1-2 | TRBV6-2/TRBV6-3 | CASCRTENYGYTF
TRBJ2-4 | TRBV10-3 | CAISDAGTSGERDIQYF
TRBJ2-3 | TRBV6-1 | CASSPPGRNPDTQYF
TRBJ2-2 | TRBV28 | CASSPLRGRNTGELFF
TRBJ2-5 | TRBV12-3/TRBV12-4 | CASSLRDRGLQETQYF
TRBJ2-1 | TRBV6-1 | CASMWGHDYNEQFF
TRBJ2-5 | TRBV28 | CASSLSLPGGPQETQYF
TRBJ2-3 | TRBV6-5 | CASSLQSAGLAGNTDTQYF
TRBJ2-1 | TRBV29-1 | CSVEEPRGWSYNEQFF
TRBJ2-2 | TRBV7-9 | CASSGTPGRDGELFF
TRBJ2-1 | TRBV2 | CASRSRGLGYNEQFF
TRBJ2-6 | TRBV24-1 | CATSDPGTSGANVLTF
TRBJ2-1 | TRBV6-1 | CASSKGQGLYNEQFF
TRBJ1-3 | TRBV3-1 | CASSQDLVGNTIYF
TRBJ2-7 | TRBV12-5 | CASGNRDAYEQYF
TRBJ2-3 | TRBV20-1 | CSARVTGSGADTQYF
TRBJ2-1 | TRBV12-3/TRBV12-4 | CASSLFASNEQFF
TRBJ2-1 | TRBV2 | CASSDEGGRAYNEQFF
TRBJ1-5 | TRBV20-1 | CSASRAGIEQGNQPQHF
TRBJ2-7 | TRBV7-9 | CASEGPGTDYEQYF
TRBJ1-6 | TRBV7-2 | CASSSPDRTGFGSPLHF
TRBJ1-1 | TRBV29-1 | CSVELFSRTREAFF
TRBJ1-5 | TRBV10-3 | CAIKEKGSDQPQHF
TRBJ2-1 | TRBV19 | CASTTGGGHSYNEQFF
TRBJ2-3 | TRBV20-1 | CSARTGLAPSTDTQYF
TRBJ2-1 | TRBV2 | CASILAGANEQFF
TRBJ2-7 | TRBV10-3 | CAISGGQGGGYEQYF
TRBJ2-1 | TRBV3-1 | CASSLGLAGLYEQFF
TRBJ2-3 | TRBV5-1 | CASSLGSGSTDTQYF
TRBJ2-1 | TRBV20-1 | CSAIAGGYNEQFF
TRBJ2-1 | TRBV5-1 | CASSLGGPDEQFF
TRBJ1-4 | TRBV6-5 | CASSYSPFRGEKLFF
TRBJ2-5 | TRBV2 | CASSVLAGGPQETQYF
TRBJ2-3 | TRBV19 | CASSRTSGRPAEKTDTQYF
TRBJ2-5 | TRBV5-1 | CASSSSRLAGGETQYF
TRBJ2-1 | TRBV18 | CASYRDTEQFF